Below are 10 T cell receptor beta chains sequenced from a single sample in a study of T-cell memory formation after mild COVID-19. TCRdb used MiXCR to reprocess the 5' RACE reads, holding one entry per CDR3 protein. The table includes roughly 480,000 distinct CDR3 sequences, 20% to 30% detected once. Sequenced material: PBMCs or a T cell subset sorted from them (not recorded which). These receptors all stem from an adult woman who had mild COVID-19 (a few samples of this study predate the infection). Cell type and time point are not known.

This clonotype was seen more than once but under ten times. This chain uses TRBV7-2 with TRBJ2-3; D ambiguous. V was pared by 5 bases and J by 0 bases, with 12 bases between. Germline V CDR1 and CDR2: SGHTA, FQGNSA. The CDR3 contains 15 residues. This CDR3 is CASSPPTGSTDTQYF. CDR3 nucleotides: TGTGCCAGCAGCCCGCCGACGGGTAGCACAGATACGCAGTATTTT.

The J gene is TRBJ2-4, the V gene TRBV7-9; D is perhaps TRBD2 (6 bases). This CDR3 has 15 residues. The germline V and J ends were trimmed by 5 bases and 7 bases, with 18 bases remaining between them. CDR1 SEHNR and CDR2 FQNEAQ come from the germline V gene (reference sequence). DNA of the CDR3: TGTGCCAGCAGCCTCGTCGGCGGAGGGGCGAACATTCAGTACTTC. The encoded protein is CASSLVGGGANIQYF.

This clonotype is a singleton in its sample. The V call is TRBV12-3 or TRBV12-4, the J call TRBJ2-7; 12 nucleotides agree with TRBD1. The CDR3 has 14 residues. The V segment lost 6 bases and the J segment 5 bases; nucleotides outside the gene matches: 5. The CDR3 sequence: CASRAGTGGNEQYF. CDR3 nucleotides: TGTGCCAGCAGGGCCGGGACAGGGGGCAACGAGCAGTACTTC.

The chain joins TRBV24-1 to TRBJ2-1; D uncertain. V lost 4 bases, J lost 4 bases, and 7 bases lay in between. This CDR3 contains 13 residues. Germline lookup yields CDR1 KGHDR and CDR2 SFDVKD. The CDR3 is CATSDGLYNEQFF. The CDR3 bases are TGTGCCACCAGTGACGGTTTATACAATGAGCAGTTCTTC.

The genes are TRBV18 and TRBJ1-1, with a possible D match to TRBD1 (5 bases). The germline gives CDR1 KGHSH, CDR2 LQKENI. This CDR3 contains 15 residues. V was trimmed by 4 bases and J by 3 bases, leaving 15 bases between them. In DNA, the CDR3 is TGTGCCAGCTCACAACCAGGTAGCAGGGACACTGAAGCTTTCTTT. The encoded protein is CASSQPGSRDTEAFF.

The count of this clonotype is one. DNA of the CDR3: TGCAGTGCCGCCCCGTTTTGGTCGTACCAAGAGACCCAGTACTTC. Translated: CSAAPFWSYQETQYF. The chain recombines TRBV20-1 with TRBJ2-5, with no clear D. The CDR3 is 15 residues long. Trimming left V 6 bases short and J 0 bases short, with 17 bases between. CDR1 and CDR2 (germline): DFQATT, SNEGSKA (reference sequence).

This clonotype has more than one count but fewer than ten. Relative to the germline gene, one junction end is altered; a read error may explain this. The chain has TRBV13 and TRBJ1-2; 8 nucleotides line up with TRBD1. Germline V gives CDR1 PRHDT, CDR2 FYEKMQ (reference sequence). This CDR3 has 13 amino acids. The CDR3: CASSLRGQGHHYF. For the CDR3, the DNA is TGTGCCAGCAGCTTGCGAGGACAGGGCCACCACTACTTC.

This clonotype was picked up a small number of times. The chain combines TRBV25-1 with TRBJ2-2; a weak D match, TRBD1 (5 bases). The CDR3 consists of 16 residues. V was shortened by 3 bases and J by 4 bases, with 15 bases between the two germline ends. CDR1 and CDR2 (germline): MGHDK, SYGVNS. The CDR3 DNA reads TGTGCCAGCAGTGATAACCGTCAGGGTCTCACCGGGGAGCTGTTTTTT. Translation: CASSDNRQGLTGELFF. Variable domain in full (rest from reference TRBV25-1 and TRBJ2-2): EADIYQTPRYLVIGTGKKITLECSQTMGHDKMYWYQQDPGMELHLIHYSYGVNSTEKGDLSSESTVSRIRTEHFPLTLESARPSHTSQYLCASSDNRQGLTGELFFGEGSRLTVL.

In this sample, this clonotype turned up a few times. J is TRBJ1-4 and V is TRBV7-6; D remains ambiguous. CDR3 length: 14 amino acids. CDR1 is SGHVS, CDR2 FNYEAQ, per germline. Trimming stripped 5 bases from V and 9 bases from J, with 16 bases between. CDR3 DNA: TGTGCCAGCAGCCATGTAGGGAACCTTCAAAAACTGTTTTTT. This translates into CASSHVGNLQKLFF. The entire variable domain, with the rest obtained from reference TRBV7-6 and TRBJ1-4, is as follows: GAGVSQSPRYKVTKRGQDVALRCDPISGHVSLYWYRQALGQGPEFLTYFNYEAQQDKSGLPNDRFSAERPEGSISTLTIQRTEQRDSAMYRCASSHVGNLQKLFFGSGTQLSVL.

This clonotype was counted only a few times. Here the CDR3 reads CASSVGEGWNEQYF. The CDR3, as DNA: TGTGCCAGCAGCGTAGGGGAGGGTTGGAACGAGCAGTACTTC. This chain connects TRBV9 to TRBJ2-7; TRBD2 matches 7 bases. The CDR3 has 14 residues. Trimming removed 0 bases from V and 5 bases from J; junction bases left unmatched: 5. Per the germline V gene, CDR1 is SGDLS and CDR2 is YYNGEE.